Below, one T cell receptor beta chain is given with its context. As yet, its antigen is unknown. This specimen comes from a study of STAT3 mutations in large granular lymphocyte leukemia. This CDR3 comprises 13 residues. Trimming took off 4 bases at V and 6 bases at J, with 10 bases between the two ends. The V gene's germline CDR1 is SGHVS and CDR2 FNYEAQ. TCRbeta libraries averaged around 41,000 productive templates per sample. The table came from immunoSEQ multiplex PCR; TCRdb's copy has only in-frame clones and leaves some out. The sample has approximately 45,000 clones; about 81% are singletons. Findings of the study overall: At least one immunodominant TCR beta clonotype appeared in every T-cell large granular lymphocyte leukemia patient. Clonal expansion was inferred from samples taken at other timepoints. All newly emerging clones after therapy were STAT3 wild type.

Sequenced sample: PBMCs. The source of this sequence is a human donor with T large granular lymphocyte leukemia. Some clones in this sample may be carry-over from other donors' samples. V is TRBV7-6 and J is TRBJ2-1; the D gene is possibly TRBD2 (5 bases). CDR3 coding DNA: TGTGCCAGCAGCTCCATAGAGGGCAATGAGCAGTTCTTC. Translated: CASSSIEGNEQFF.